One and the same sample provided the 9 T cell receptor beta chains below, sequenced in a study of T cell repertoires in cytomegalovirus infection. One entry per CDR3 protein results from TCRdb running MiXCR on the reads. The table has 200,000 to 300,000 distinct CDR3 sequences, approximately 13% seen once; the top ten hold 1.5% to 2%. Material for sequencing was PBMCs. Receptor source: a human donor in good health (CMV status not recorded). Some clones in this sample may be carry-over from other donors' samples.

This clonotype was seen at least ten times. The chain recombines TRBV5-1 with TRBJ2-5; D possibly corresponds to TRBD1 (5 bases). The CDR3 sequence is 14 residues long. Per the germline V gene, CDR1 is SGHRS and CDR2 is YFSETQ. Trimming cost V 2 bases and J 1 base, with 9 bases left between them. The CDR3 nucleotides are TGCGCCAGCAGCTTTACAGGCGTCCAAGAGACCCAGTACTTC. This codes for CASSFTGVQETQYF.

J is TRBJ2-5 and V is TRBV9, with D maybe TRBD2 (6 bases). Germline loops: CDR1 SGDLS, CDR2 YYNGEE. V lost 2 bases to trimming and J lost 0 bases, with 8 bases between them. The CDR3 extends over 14 amino acids. This CDR3 reads CASSVGDYQETQYF. Here the CDR3 DNA reads TGTGCCAGCAGCGTGGGGGACTACCAAGAGACCCAGTACTTC. Looking up the rest from reference TRBV9 and TRBJ2-5 gives the full variable domain: DSGVTQTPKHLITATGQRVTLRCSPRSGDLSVYWYQQSLDQGLQFLIQYYNGEERAKGNILERFSAQQFPDLHSELNLSSLELGDSALYFCASSVGDYQETQYFGPGTRLLVL.

This sequence joins TRBV10-3 and TRBJ2-1, with a tentative D call TRBD2 (5 bases). The V end was cut by 3 bases, the J end by 8 bases, with 17 bases between. The CDR3 is 15 residues long. Germline values: CDR1 ENHRY, CDR2 SYGVKD. The CDR3 spells CAISDTPPGSHEQFF. The CDR3 DNA sequence: TGTGCCATCAGTGATACCCCCCCGGGGTCCCATGAGCAGTTCTTC.

The sample holds one count of this clonotype. The chain uses TRBV5-4 and TRBJ2-7; 12 positions agree with TRBD1. The V gene's germline CDR1 is SGHNT and CDR2 YYREEE (reference sequence). V was pared by 4 bases and J by 7 bases, with 12 bases of the junction left unmatched. The length of the CDR3 is 16 residues. CDR3 loop: CASSVSRGQGAHEQYF. CDR3 in DNA: TGTGCCAGCAGCGTTAGCAGGGGACAGGGGGCGCATGAGCAGTACTTC.

This clonotype was found many times. J is TRBJ2-1 and V is TRBV19; D not resolved. Trimming took 6 bases from V and 0 from J, leaving 12 bases between them. The germline V gene encodes CDR1 LNHDA and CDR2 SQIVND (reference sequence). CDR3 length: 15 amino acids. The CDR3 spells CASRADSSSYNEQFF. The CDR3 DNA is TGTGCCAGTAGGGCAGACTCCAGCTCCTACAATGAGCAGTTCTTC.

This chain connects TRBV28 to TRBJ2-1, with D possibly TRBD2 on 5 matching bases. The germline gives CDR1 MDHEN, CDR2 SYDVKM. V was clipped by 5 bases and J by 7 bases, with 18 bases between them. CDR3 length: 15 amino acids. The CDR3 DNA follows: TGTGCCAGCAGTCCTATATCCCCTCGAGGGAATGAGCAGTTCTTC. This encodes CASSPISPRGNEQFF.

This clonotype has a handful of counts. The CDR3 DNA sequence: TGCAGCGTTGAAGACAGCCCAGGAGGTAACTATGGCTACACCTTC. Amino acids: CSVEDSPGGNYGYTF. The gene calls are TRBV29-1 and TRBJ1-2; unclear D gene. Germline lookup yields CDR1 SQVTM and CDR2 ANQGSEA. Trimming took 0 bases from V and 1 from J, leaving 12 bases between them. The CDR3 covers 15 residues.

This clonotype was observed many times. The chain uses TRBV7-2 and TRBJ2-1; D may be TRBD1 (8 bases). Germline V gene data show CDR1 as SGHTA and CDR2 as FQGNSA. The CDR3 is 15 residues long. Trimming cost V 5 bases and J 10 bases, with 21 bases left between them. CDR3 coding DNA: TGTGCCAGCAGCAACCAGGGGGCTGGGGGGGAGGAGCAGTTCTTC. Translated, it gives CASSNQGAGGEEQFF.

This clonotype was detected many times. The gene calls are TRBV12-3 or TRBV12-4 and TRBJ2-7, with no clear D. The V gene lost 1 base and the J gene lost 7 bases, with 11 bases spanning the gap. This CDR3 is built from 13 residues. For the CDR3, the DNA is TGTGCCAGCAGTTTAGAGTGGGCGGAAGAGCAGTACTTC. It specifies CASSLEWAEEQYF.